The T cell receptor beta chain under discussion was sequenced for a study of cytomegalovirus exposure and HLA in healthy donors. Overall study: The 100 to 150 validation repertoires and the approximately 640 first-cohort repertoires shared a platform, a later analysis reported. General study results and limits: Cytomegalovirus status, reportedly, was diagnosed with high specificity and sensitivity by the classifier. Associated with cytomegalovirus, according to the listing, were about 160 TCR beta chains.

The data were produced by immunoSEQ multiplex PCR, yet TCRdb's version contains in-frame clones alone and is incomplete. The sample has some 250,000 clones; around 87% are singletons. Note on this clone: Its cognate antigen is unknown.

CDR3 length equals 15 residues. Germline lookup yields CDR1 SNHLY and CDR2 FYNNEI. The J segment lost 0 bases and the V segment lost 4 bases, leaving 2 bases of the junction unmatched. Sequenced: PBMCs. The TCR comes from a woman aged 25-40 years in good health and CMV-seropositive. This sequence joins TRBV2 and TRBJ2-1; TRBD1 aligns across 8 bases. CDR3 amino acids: CASSADRGSYNEQFF. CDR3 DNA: TGTGCCAGCAGTGCCGACAGGGGCTCCTACAATGAGCAGTTCTTC.